Included here is one T cell receptor (beta chain) sequence, with context. The CDR3 spans 15 residues. V lost 1 base and J lost 0, with 10 bases in between. CDR1 and CDR2 (germline): SEHNR, FQNEAQ (reference sequence). Participants' own reports of clinical history determined their cohort assignment. The data were taken from a study of blood T cell repertoires in COVID-19. About the research overall: Both acute and convalescent COVID-19 samples were obtained from the United States, Italy and Spain. PBMCs, B-cell-depleted T cells, or T cells provided the cDNA or gDNA that made up the material.

Measured with immunoSEQ multiplex PCR; TCRdb has only the in-frame clones, and not every one. The data contain 300,000 or so clones, over 85% of them singletons. Sequencing was performed on PBMCs or T cells enriched from blood (not recorded which). The source is a woman aged 45 to 65 who had been exposed to COVID-19. The V and J genes are TRBV7-9 and TRBJ2-7; D might be TRBD2 (5 bases). The CDR3 nucleotides read TGTGCCAGCAGCTTAGAAGGAGGAAGCTCCTACGAGCAGTACTTC. Translation: CASSLEGGSSYEQYF.